The present TCR beta chain was sequenced within a study of T cells in Graves' hyperthyroidism and ophthalmopathy. Uncontrolled infection, other autoimmune disease, pregnancy or lactation barred patients from enrollment. General study points: Stable hyperthyroidism was told apart from ophthalmopathy by a model built on 13 V-J features.

Amplification of TCR beta CDR3 regions used RNA as the template. With the HTBI primer set, the TCR CDR3 went through a first round of RT-PCR. TCRdb re-called the multiplex PCR reads through MiXCR, storing one row per CDR3 protein. The top ten hold just over 8% of the sample, which has roughly 580,000 distinct CDR3 sequences, roughly 46% seen once. Concerning this clonotype: Its specificity is not known. This clone may be a read error of a much larger clone one base away.

CDR1 is ENHRY and CDR2 is SYGVKD in the germline V gene. This CDR3 region has 11 residues. V lost 3 bases and J 5 bases, leaving 5 bases between the germline ends. Sequencing was done on a sample of peripheral blood or thyroid tissue (not recorded which). The chain couples TRBV10-3 to TRBJ2-7; possible D gene TRBD2, 5 bases. The TCR was taken from a young woman with Graves' hyperthyroidism. CDR3 DNA sequence: TGTGCCATCAGTGACGGGGACGAGCAGTACTTC. This gives the protein CAISDGDEQYF.